This T cell receptor beta chain was sequenced during a study of shared clonotypes between healthy human individuals. General study results and limits: Clonotype sharing among donors was expected to depend on sequencing depth. Owing to a small donor count, the genetic and exposure-history diversity represented was limited.

Concerning this clone itself: The antigen remains unidentified.

CDR1 and CDR2 (germline): SGHRS, YFSETQ. The ends were cut back, 0 bases at V and 2 bases at J, with 13 bases in the middle. The CDR3 spans 16 residues. Data came from immunoSEQ multiplex PCR; TCRdb stores just in-frame clones and leaves some out. In the table there are 2.5 million or so clones, approximately 94% of which are singletons. V and J are TRBV5-1 and TRBJ2-3; the D is unclear. This clonotype originated in a man aged 18 to 35 in good health. Sequenced material: naive CD4+ T cells sorted from blood. Regarding subset: CD45RA+ positively selected. CDR3 amino acids: CASSLEAGAHTDTQYF. The DNA of the CDR3 is TGCGCCAGCAGCTTGGAGGCAGGAGCCCACACAGATACGCAGTATTTT.